This is a list of T cell receptor beta chains from one sample in a study of blood T cell repertoires in COVID-19. The protocol was immunoSEQ multiplex PCR, while the TCRdb copy is restricted to in-frame clones and leaves out a portion. The sample has under 9,000 clones, 86% seen once. Specimen: peripheral blood. The receptor set was obtained from a human donor with active COVID-19. The donor label of this sample is uncertain. CDR3s include the opening cysteine and the closing phenylalanine or tryptophan. A D gene is named only where the DNA matches it firmly. Clone sizes are given selectively: once, few, many, or a class where the clone is expanded.

-	TRBV2	TRBJ1-5	TRBD1	CASSWTGGNQPQHF	TGTGCCAGCAGTTGGACAGGGGGCAATCAGCCCCAGCATTTT
-	TRBV15	TRBJ1-3	-	CATSSRETGNTIYF	TGTGCCACCAGCTCCCGGGAAACTGGAAACACCATATATTTT
-	TRBV11-3	TRBJ2-1	-	CASSLGSGYDEQFF	TGTGCCAGCAGCTTAGGGTCAGGGTACGATGAGCAGTTCTTC
-	TRBV18	TRBJ2-3	TRBD1	CASSRFRTGGTDTQYF	TGTGCCAGCTCCCGTTTCAGGACAGGGGGCACAGATACGCAGTATTTT
-	TRBV11-2	TRBJ2-1	TRBD2	CASSLVGLAGSEQFF	TGTGCCAGCAGCTTAGTAGGACTAGCGGGTTCGGAGCAGTTCTTC
-	TRBV2	TRBJ2-1	TRBD2	CASRDPPGLDPLNEQFF	TGTGCCAGCAGAGACCCTCCGGGACTAGACCCTCTCAATGAGCAGTTCTTC
-	TRBV6-2/TRBV6-3	TRBJ2-7	-	CASSYPGNRNEQYF	TGTGCCAGCAGTTACCCCGGGAATCGTAACGAGCAGTACTTC
-	TRBV2	TRBJ1-2	-	CASSTNGYTF	TGTGCCAGCAGCACAAATGGCTACACCTTC
-	TRBV11-2	TRBJ2-7	-	CASSLDRDLQYF	TGTGCCAGCAGCTTAGACAGGGACTTGCAGTACTTC
-	TRBV25-1	TRBJ2-7	-	CASSEPTDYEQYF	TGTGCCAGCAGTGAACCGACAGACTACGAGCAGTACTTC
-	TRBV5-1	TRBJ1-3	-	CASSFGQPSSGNTIYF	TGCGCCAGCAGCTTTGGTCAGCCTAGCTCTGGAAACACCATATATTTT
once	TRBV5-6	TRBJ2-7	-	CASSLVPGPYEQYF	TGTGCCAGCAGCTTGGTCCCAGGGCCATACGAGCAGTACTTC
-	TRBV5-1	TRBJ1-6	-	CASSPTGQSSYNSPLHF	TGCGCCAGCAGCCCGACAGGACAGAGCTCCTATAATTCACCCCTCCACTTT
-	TRBV5-1	TRBJ2-2	-	CASSLGRVDGELFF	TGCGCCAGCAGCTTGGGCAGGGTGGACGGGGAGCTGTTTTTT
once	TRBV28	TRBJ1-2	-	CASEGTDYGYTF	TGTGCCAGCGAAGGGACTGACTATGGCTACACCTTC
-	TRBV7-6	TRBJ2-1	-	CASSFEPGWQYEQFF	TGTGCCAGCAGCTTTGAACCGGGATGGCAATATGAGCAGTTCTTC
-	TRBV5-6	TRBJ1-6	TRBD1	CASSPGGFIGSPLHF	TGTGCCAGCAGCCCAGGGGGCTTCATAGGTTCACCCCTCCACTTT
-	TRBV6-2/TRBV6-3	TRBJ2-7	-	CASSYDDRRLSEEQYF	TGTGCCAGCAGTTACGACGACAGGAGACTATCTGAAGAGCAGTACTTC
-	TRBV6-5	TRBJ1-2	-	CASKQGMTRGYGYTF	TGTGCCAGTAAACAGGGAATGACCCGCGGGTATGGCTACACCTTC
-	TRBV19	TRBJ1-5	-	CASSNPRMSAGINQPQHF	TGTGCCAGTAGTAACCCGCGAATGTCCGCAGGCATCAATCAGCCCCAGCATTTT
-	TRBV19	TRBJ1-3	-	CASDKGLSGNTIYF	TGTGCCAGCGACAAAGGACTCTCCGGAAACACCATATATTTT
-	TRBV6-4	TRBJ2-4	-	CASRATGGNIQYF	TGTGCCAGCAGAGCGACCGGGGGAAACATTCAGTACTTC
-	TRBV6-4	TRBJ2-5	-	CASSEFDNRGLVETQYF	TGTGCCAGCAGTGAATTCGACAACCGAGGGTTAGTAGAGACCCAGTACTTC
few	TRBV7-2	TRBJ2-2	-	CASSPTRGNTGELFF	TGTGCCAGCAGCCCGACCCGGGGGAACACCGGGGAGCTGTTTTTT
-	TRBV29-1	TRBJ1-5	TRBD1	CSATGGRGNQPQHF	TGCAGCGCGACAGGGGGCCGAGGCAATCAGCCCCAGCATTTT
-	TRBV3-1/TRBV3-2	TRBJ1-4	-	CASSQDLAVGGPRGKLFF	TGTGCCAGCAGCCAAGATCTGGCGGTTGGCGGGCCCCGGGGAAAACTGTTTTTT
-	TRBV12-5	TRBJ1-3	-	CASGFRARLFGNTIYF	TGTGCTAGTGGTTTCAGAGCGCGGCTGTTTGGAAACACCATATATTTT
-	TRBV7-2	TRBJ2-5	TRBD1	CASSLRTGGWETQYF	TGTGCCAGCAGCTTACGAACAGGGGGCTGGGAGACCCAGTACTTC
-	TRBV4-1	TRBJ1-5	-	CASSQDEAGIQPQHF	TGCGCCAGCAGCCAAGATGAGGCAGGGATTCAGCCCCAGCATTTT
-	TRBV7-8	TRBJ1-4	TRBD1	CASSLEIRTGREKLFF	TGTGCCAGCAGCTTAGAAATTCGGACAGGGAGGGAAAAACTGTTTTTT
once	TRBV6-7	TRBJ2-6	TRBD2	CASSYGAGGFSGANVLTF	TGTGCCAGCAGTTACGGAGCGGGGGGGTTCTCTGGGGCCAACGTCCTGACTTTC
-	TRBV2	TRBJ2-3	-	CASRRGGTLTDTQYF	TGTGCCAGCAGGAGGGGGGGAACACTCACAGATACGCAGTATTTT
-	TRBV5-1	TRBJ2-2	TRBD1	CASSWGQGAIGELFF	TGCGCCAGCAGCTGGGGACAGGGGGCGATCGGGGAGCTGTTTTTT
few	TRBV7-9	TRBJ2-7	-	CASSPKFRVSLYEQYF	TGTGCCAGCAGCCCCAAGTTCAGGGTTTCCCTTTACGAGCAGTACTTC
-	TRBV5-1	TRBJ2-1	-	CASSLGRSFQSYNEQFF	TGCGCCAGCAGCCTGGGGAGGAGCTTTCAATCCTACAATGAGCAGTTCTTC
-	TRBV11-2	TRBJ1-2	-	CASSLTDGEGYGYTF	TGTGCCAGCAGCTTAACTGACGGGGAAGGCTATGGCTACACCTTC
-	TRBV30	TRBJ1-3	-	CAWSVVGSSGNTIYF	TGTGCCTGGAGTGTAGTCGGGTCGTCTGGAAACACCATATATTTT
once	TRBV5-1	TRBJ2-5	-	CASSRGPTREETQYF	TGCGCCAGCAGCCGGGGACCGACTAGGGAAGAGACCCAGTACTTC
-	TRBV24-1	TRBJ2-5	TRBD1	CATSRVAGGQETQYF	TGTGCCACCAGTAGGGTGGCAGGGGGCCAAGAGACCCAGTACTTC
-	TRBV15	TRBJ1-5	-	CATSRDLGGNQPQHF	TGTGCCACCAGCAGAGATCTCGGGGGGAATCAGCCCCAGCATTTT
once	TRBV6-6	TRBJ2-2	TRBD1	CASSLQGANTGELFF	TGTGCCAGCAGCTTACAGGGGGCGAACACCGGGGAGCTGTTTTTT
-	TRBV20-1	TRBJ1-2	TRBD1	CSASGTGAYGYTF	TGCAGTGCTAGTGGGACAGGGGCCTATGGCTACACCTTC
-	TRBV6-5	TRBJ1-2	TRBD1	CASSSGGTGTGYGYTF	TGTGCCAGCAGTTCCGGCGGGACAGGTACAGGCTATGGCTACACCTTC
-	TRBV5-6	TRBJ2-5	-	CASSWGETRETQYF	TGTGCCAGCAGCTGGGGCGAGACCCGGGAGACCCAGTACTTC
-	TRBV9	TRBJ2-7	-	CASSPRVGAPEQYF	TGTGCCAGCAGCCCCCGGGTGGGGGCCCCCGAGCAGTACTTC
few	TRBV7-7	TRBJ2-2	-	CASSLNINTGELFF	TGTGCTAGCAGCCTTAACATTAACACCGGGGAGCTGTTTTTT